This entry lists 2 T cell receptor beta chains sequenced from one sample in a study of cytomegalovirus exposure and HLA in healthy donors. Clones were read by immunoSEQ multiplex PCR, and TCRdb kept only the in-frame ones, dropping some. The sample contains around 160,000 clones, approximately 88% of which appear only once. Sequenced material: PBMCs. These receptors were taken from a man aged 25-40 years in good health and CMV-seropositive.

This rearrangement joins TRBV5-6 to TRBJ2-2, with 8 bases lining up with TRBD1. Germline loops: CDR1 SGHDT, CDR2 YYEEEE. CDR3 length: 16 residues. The junction had 4 bases not matched to a gene; V was cut back by 3 bases and J by 0 bases. In DNA, the CDR3 is TGTGCCAGCAGCTACGTGGACAGGGCGAACACCGGGGAGCTGTTTTTT. Translating it yields CASSYVDRANTGELFF. Using reference TRBV5-6 and TRBJ2-2 for the parts outside the CDR3, the full variable domain is DAGVTQSPTHLIKTRGQQVTLRCSPKSGHDTVSWYQQALGQGPQFIFQYYEEEERQRGNFPDRFSGHQFPNYSSELNVNALLLGDSALYLCASSYVDRANTGELFFGEGSRLTVL.

J is TRBJ2-3 and V is TRBV12-5; TRBD2 matches at 9 bases. V shed 6 bases, J shed 4 bases, and the junction held 11 bases outside the gene matches. From germline, CDR1 is LGHNT and CDR2 FRNRAP. The CDR3 runs to 16 residues. The CDR3 DNA reads as TGTGCTAGTGGCCATTTAGCGGGAGATACTCCAGATACGCAGTATTTT. Its protein product is CASGHLAGDTPDTQYF. Full variable domain (missing parts from reference TRBV12-5 and TRBJ2-3): DARVTQTPRHKVTEMGQEVTMRCQPILGHNTVFWYRQTMMQGLELLAYFRNRAPLDDSGMPKDRFSAEMPDATLATLKIQPSEPRDSAVYFCASGHLAGDTPDTQYFGPGTRLTVL.